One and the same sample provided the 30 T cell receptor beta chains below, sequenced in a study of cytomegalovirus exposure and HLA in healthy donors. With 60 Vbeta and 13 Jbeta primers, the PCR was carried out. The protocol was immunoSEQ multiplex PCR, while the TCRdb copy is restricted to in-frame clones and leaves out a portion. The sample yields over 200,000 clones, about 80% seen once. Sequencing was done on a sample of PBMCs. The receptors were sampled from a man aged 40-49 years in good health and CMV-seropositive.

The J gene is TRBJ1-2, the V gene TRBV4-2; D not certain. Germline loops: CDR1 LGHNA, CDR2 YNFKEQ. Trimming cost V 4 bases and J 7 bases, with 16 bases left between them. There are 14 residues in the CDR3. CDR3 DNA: TGTGCCAGCAGCCCAAAGGCCGAGCCAGGTGGCTACACCTTC. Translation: CASSPKAEPGGYTF.

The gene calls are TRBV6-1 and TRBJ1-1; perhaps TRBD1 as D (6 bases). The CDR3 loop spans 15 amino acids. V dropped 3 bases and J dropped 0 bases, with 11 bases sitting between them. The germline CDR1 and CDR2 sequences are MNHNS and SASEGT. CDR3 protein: CASSEGHRMNTEAFF. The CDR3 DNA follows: TGTGCCAGCAGTGAGGGACACCGTATGAACACTGAAGCTTTCTTT.

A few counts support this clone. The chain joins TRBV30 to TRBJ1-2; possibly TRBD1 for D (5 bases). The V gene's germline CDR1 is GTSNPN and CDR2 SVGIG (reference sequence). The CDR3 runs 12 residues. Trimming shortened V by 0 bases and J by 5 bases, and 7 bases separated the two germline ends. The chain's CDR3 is CAWSVDRYGYTF. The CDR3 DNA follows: TGTGCCTGGAGTGTTGACAGATATGGCTACACCTTC.

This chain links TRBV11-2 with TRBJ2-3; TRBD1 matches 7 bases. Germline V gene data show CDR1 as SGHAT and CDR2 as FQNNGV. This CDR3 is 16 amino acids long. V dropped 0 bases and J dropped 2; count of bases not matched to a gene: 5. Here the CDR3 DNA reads TGTGCCAGCAGCTTAGACCTACAGGGGATCACAGATACGCAGTATTTT. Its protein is CASSLDLQGITDTQYF.

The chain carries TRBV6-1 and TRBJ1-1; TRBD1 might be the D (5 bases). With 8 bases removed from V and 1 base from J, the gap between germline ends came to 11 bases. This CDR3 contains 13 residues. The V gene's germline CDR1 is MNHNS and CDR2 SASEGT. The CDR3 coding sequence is TGTGCCAGCCCCCCCGACAGGAACACTGAAGCTTTCTTT. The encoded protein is CASPPDRNTEAFF.

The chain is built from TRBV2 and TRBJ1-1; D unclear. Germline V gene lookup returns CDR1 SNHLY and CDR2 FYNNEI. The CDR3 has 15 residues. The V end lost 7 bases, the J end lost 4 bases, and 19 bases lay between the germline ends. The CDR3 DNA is TGTGCCAGCAAGGACTATCCAACGGATAGCACTGAAGCTTTCTTT. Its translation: CASKDYPTDSTEAFF.

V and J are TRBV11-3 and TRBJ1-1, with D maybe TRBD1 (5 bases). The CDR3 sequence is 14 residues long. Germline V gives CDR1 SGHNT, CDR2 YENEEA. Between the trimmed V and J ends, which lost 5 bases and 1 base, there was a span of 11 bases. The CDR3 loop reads CASSSGTGNTEAFF. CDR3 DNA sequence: TGTGCCAGCAGCAGCGGGACGGGGAACACTGAAGCTTTCTTT.

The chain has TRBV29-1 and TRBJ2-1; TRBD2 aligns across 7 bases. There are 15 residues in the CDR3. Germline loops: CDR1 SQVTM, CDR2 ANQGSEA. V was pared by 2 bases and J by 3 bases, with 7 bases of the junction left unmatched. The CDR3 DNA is TGCAGCGTTGAAAAGGGCGGGAGCCACTACAATGAGCAGTTCTTC. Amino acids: CSVEKGGSHYNEQFF.

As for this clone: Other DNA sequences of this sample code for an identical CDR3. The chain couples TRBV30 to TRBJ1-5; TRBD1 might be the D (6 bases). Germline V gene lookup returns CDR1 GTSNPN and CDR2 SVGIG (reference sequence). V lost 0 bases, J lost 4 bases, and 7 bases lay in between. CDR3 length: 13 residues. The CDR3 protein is CAWSVQGNQPQHF. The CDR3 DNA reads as TGTGCCTGGAGTGTACAGGGTAATCAGCCCCAGCATTTT.

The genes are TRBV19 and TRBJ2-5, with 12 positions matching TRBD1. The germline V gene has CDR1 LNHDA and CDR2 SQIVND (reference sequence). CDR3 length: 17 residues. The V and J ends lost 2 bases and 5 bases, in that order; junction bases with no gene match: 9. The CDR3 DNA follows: TGTGCCAGTAGTATAAGGGCGGGACAGGGGGCAGGCGAGACCCAGTACTTC. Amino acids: CASSIRAGQGAGETQYF.

The CDR3 nucleotides are TGTGCCAGTAGTATCCGTAGCGGGCCCCAGTACTTC. Protein product: CASSIRSGPQYF. The J gene is TRBJ2-5, the V gene TRBV19; 7 nucleotides match TRBD2. The CDR3 consists of 12 residues. Germline loops: CDR1 LNHDA, CDR2 SQIVND (reference sequence). J was trimmed by 9 bases and V by 3 bases; bases with no gene match: 4.

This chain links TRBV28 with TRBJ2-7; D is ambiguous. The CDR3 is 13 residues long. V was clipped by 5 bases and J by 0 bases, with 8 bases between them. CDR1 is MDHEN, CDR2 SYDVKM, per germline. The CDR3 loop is CASSPPHSYEQYF. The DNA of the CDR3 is TGTGCCAGCAGTCCCCCCCACTCCTACGAGCAGTACTTC.

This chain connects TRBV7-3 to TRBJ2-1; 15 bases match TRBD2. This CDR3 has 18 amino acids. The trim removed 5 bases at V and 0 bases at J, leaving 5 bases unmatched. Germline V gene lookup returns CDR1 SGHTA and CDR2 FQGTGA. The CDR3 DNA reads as TGTGCCAGCAGCCCCGGGACTAGCGGGGGGAGCTCCTACAATGAGCAGTTCTTC. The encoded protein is CASSPGTSGGSSYNEQFF.

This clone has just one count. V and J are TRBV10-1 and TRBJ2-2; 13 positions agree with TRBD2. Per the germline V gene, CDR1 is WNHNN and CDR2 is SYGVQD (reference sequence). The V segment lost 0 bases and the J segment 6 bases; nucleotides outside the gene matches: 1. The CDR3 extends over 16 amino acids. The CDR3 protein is CASSESTSGRAGELFF. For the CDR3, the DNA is TGCGCCAGCAGTGAGTCTACTAGCGGGAGGGCCGGGGAGCTGTTTTTT.

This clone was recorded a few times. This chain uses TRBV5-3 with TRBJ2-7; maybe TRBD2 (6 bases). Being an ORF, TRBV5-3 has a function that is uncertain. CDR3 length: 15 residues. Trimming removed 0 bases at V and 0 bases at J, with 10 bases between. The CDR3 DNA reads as TGTGCCAGAAGCTTGGGGGGGAGGCTCTCCTACGAGCAGTACTTC. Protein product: CARSLGGRLSYEQYF.

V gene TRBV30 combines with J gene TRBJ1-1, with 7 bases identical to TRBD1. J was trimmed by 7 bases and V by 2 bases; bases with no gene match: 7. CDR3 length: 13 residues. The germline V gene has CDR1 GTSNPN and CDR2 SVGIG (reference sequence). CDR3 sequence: CAWSPTGASEAFF. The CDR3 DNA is TGTGCCTGGAGTCCCACAGGGGCGAGTGAAGCTTTCTTT. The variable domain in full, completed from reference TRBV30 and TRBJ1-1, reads SQTIHQWPATLVQPVGSPLSLECTVEGTSNPNLYWYRQAAGRGLQLLFYSVGIGQISSEVPQNLSASRPQDRQFILSSKKLLLSDSGFYLCAWSPTGASEAFFGQGTRLTVV.

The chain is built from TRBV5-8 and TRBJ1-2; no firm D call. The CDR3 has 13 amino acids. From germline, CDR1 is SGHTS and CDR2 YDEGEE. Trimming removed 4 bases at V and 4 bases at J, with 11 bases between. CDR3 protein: CASSPGRGYGYTF. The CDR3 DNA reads TGTGCCAGCAGCCCTGGACGGGGCTATGGCTACACCTTC.

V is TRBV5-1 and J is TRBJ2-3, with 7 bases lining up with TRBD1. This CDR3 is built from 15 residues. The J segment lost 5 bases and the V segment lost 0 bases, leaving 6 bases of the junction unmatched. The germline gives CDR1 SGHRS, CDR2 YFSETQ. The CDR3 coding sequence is TGCGCCAGCAGCTTGGGGGGACAGCTTCGAGATACGCAGTATTTT. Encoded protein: CASSLGGQLRDTQYF. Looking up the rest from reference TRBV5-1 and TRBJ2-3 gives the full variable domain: KAGVTQTPRYLIKTRGQQVTLSCSPISGHRSVSWYQQTPGQGLQFLFEYFSETQRNKGNFPGRFSGRQFSNSRSEMNVSTLELGDSALYLCASSLGGQLRDTQYFGPGTRLTVL.

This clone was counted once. CDR3 in amino acids: CASSLGTANGYTF. The CDR3 bases are TGTGCCAGCAGTCTCGGGACAGCCAATGGCTACACCTTC. The V and J genes are TRBV6-1 and TRBJ1-2, with 7 bases matching TRBD1. Germline V gene sequence: CDR1 MNHNS, CDR2 SASEGT. The CDR3 is made up of 13 amino acids. The junction had 6 bases not matched to a gene; V was cut back by 5 bases and J by 6 bases.

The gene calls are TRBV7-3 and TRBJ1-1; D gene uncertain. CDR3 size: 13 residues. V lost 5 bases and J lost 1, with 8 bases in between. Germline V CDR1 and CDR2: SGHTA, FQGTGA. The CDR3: CASSGEGNTEAFF. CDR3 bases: TGTGCCAGCAGCGGGGAGGGGAACACTGAAGCTTTCTTT.

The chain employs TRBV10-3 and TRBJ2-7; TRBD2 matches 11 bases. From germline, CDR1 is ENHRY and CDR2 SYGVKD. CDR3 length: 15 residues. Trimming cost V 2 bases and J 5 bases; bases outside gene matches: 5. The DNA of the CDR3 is TGTGCCATCAGTGAGCCCGGGACTAGCGGCCACGAGCAGTACTTC. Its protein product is CAISEPGTSGHEQYF.

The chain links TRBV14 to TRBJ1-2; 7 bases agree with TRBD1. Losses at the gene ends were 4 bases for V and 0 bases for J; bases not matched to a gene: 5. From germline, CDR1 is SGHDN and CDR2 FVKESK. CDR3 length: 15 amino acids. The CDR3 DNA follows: TGTGCCAGCAGCCCAATGACAGGGTCTAACTATGGCTACACCTTC. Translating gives CASSPMTGSNYGYTF. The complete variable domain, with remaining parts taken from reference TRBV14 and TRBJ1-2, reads EAGVTQFPSHSVIEKGQTVTLRCDPISGHDNLYWYRRVMGKEIKFLLHFVKESKQDESGMPNNRFLAERTGGTYSTLKVQPAELEDSGVYFCASSPMTGSNYGYTFGSGTRLTVV.

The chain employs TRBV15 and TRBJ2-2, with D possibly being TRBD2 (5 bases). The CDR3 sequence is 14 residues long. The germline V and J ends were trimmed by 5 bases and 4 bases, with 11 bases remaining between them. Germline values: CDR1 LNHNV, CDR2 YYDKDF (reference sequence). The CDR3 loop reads CATSGAAGTGELFF. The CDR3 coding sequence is TGTGCCACCAGCGGAGCGGCGGGCACCGGGGAGCTGTTTTTT.

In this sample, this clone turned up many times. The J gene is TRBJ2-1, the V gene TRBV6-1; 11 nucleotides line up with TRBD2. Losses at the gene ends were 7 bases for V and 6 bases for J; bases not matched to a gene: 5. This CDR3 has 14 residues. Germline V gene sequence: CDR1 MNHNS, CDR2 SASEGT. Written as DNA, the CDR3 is TGTGCCAGCACCTTGACTAGCGGGATCAATGAGCAGTTCTTC. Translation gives CASTLTSGINEQFF.

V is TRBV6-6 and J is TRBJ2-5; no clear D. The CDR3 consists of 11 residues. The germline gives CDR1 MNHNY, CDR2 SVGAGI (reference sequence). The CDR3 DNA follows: TGTGCGTCTCGAGGAACGGAGACCCAGTACTTC. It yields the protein CASRGTETQYF.

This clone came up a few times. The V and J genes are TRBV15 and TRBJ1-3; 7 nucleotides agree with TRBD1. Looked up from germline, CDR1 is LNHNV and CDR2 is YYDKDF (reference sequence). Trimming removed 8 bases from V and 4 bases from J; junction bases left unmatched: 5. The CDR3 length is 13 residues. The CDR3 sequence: CATEETGGNTIYF. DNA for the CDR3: TGTGCCACCGAGGAGACAGGGGGAAACACCATATATTTT.

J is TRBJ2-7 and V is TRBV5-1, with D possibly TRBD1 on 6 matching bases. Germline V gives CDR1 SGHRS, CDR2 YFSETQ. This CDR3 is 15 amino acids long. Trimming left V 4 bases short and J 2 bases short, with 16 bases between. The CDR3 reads CASSRTYGDTYEQYF. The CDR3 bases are TGCGCCAGCAGCCGAACTTACGGGGACACCTACGAGCAGTACTTC. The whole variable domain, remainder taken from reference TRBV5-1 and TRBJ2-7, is KAGVTQTPRYLIKTRGQQVTLSCSPISGHRSVSWYQQTPGQGLQFLFEYFSETQRNKGNFPGRFSGRQFSNSRSEMNVSTLELGDSALYLCASSRTYGDTYEQYFGPGTRLTVT.

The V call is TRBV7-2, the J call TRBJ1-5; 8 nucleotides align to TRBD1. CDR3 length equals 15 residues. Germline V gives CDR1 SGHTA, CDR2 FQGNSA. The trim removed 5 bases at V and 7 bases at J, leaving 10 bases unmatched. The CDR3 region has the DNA TGTGCCAGCAGCCAAAAGACAGGGGCGCTACAGCCCCAGCATTTT. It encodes CASSQKTGALQPQHF.

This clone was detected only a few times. The CDR3 DNA sequence: TGTGCCAGCAGCCAAGGGATCTCTTGGGCAACTGAAGCTTTCTTT. Translation gives CASSQGISWATEAFF. V gene TRBV14 combines with J gene TRBJ1-1; D is unresolved. The CDR3 consists of 15 residues. The V end lost 1 base, the J end lost 5 bases, and 14 bases lay between the germline ends. In germline, CDR1 is SGHDN, CDR2 FVKESK.

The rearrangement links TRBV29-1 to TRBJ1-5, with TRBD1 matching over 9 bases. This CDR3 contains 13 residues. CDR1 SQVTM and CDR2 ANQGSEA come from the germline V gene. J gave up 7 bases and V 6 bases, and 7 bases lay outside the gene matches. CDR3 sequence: CSVGGQGGQPQHF. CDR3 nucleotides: TGCAGCGTGGGGGGACAGGGAGGCCAGCCCCAGCATTTT. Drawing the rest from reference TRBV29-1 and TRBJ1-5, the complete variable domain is SAVISQKPSRDICQRGTSLTIQCQVDSQVTMMFWYRQQPGQSLTLIATANQGSEATYESGFVIDKFPISRPNLTFSTLTVSNMSPEDSSIYLCSVGGQGGQPQHFGDGTRLSIL.